These T cell receptor beta chains were read from a single sample in a study of metastatic and nonmetastatic thyroid tumors. With MiXCR, TCRdb called clones anew from the PCR reads. The top ten clones hold 4.5% to 6% of a sample with 20,000 to 30,000 clones, about an eighth of them seen once. Input material: blood. The receptors shown here come from a female donor with papillary thyroid cancer or a benign thyroid nodule (not recorded which). Some clones in this sample may be carry-over from other donors' samples. Both conserved end residues are part of each CDR3. The D gene is left open where the match is weak. Clone size is given for some rows only: seen once, a few or many times, or a class if the clone is expanded.

clone size,D gene,V gene,J gene,CDR3 DNA,CDR3 protein
many,-,TRBV19,TRBJ1-5,TGTGCCAGTAAGGTTTGGGGTAGCAATCAGCCCCAGCATTTT,CASKVWGSNQPQHF
many,-,TRBV12-3/TRBV12-4,TRBJ2-3,TGTGCCAGCAGTTTGTCACTGCACACAGATACGCAGTATTTT,CASSLSLHTDTQYF
-,TRBD1,TRBV4-1,TRBJ2-7,TGCGCCAGCAGCCAAATGACCGGGACAGTCTACTACGAGCAGTACTTC,CASSQMTGTVYYEQYF
many,-,TRBV7-2,TRBJ2-5,TGTGCCAGCAGCTTAGCGGGGGTCCAAGAGACCCAGTACTTC,CASSLAGVQETQYF
-,-,TRBV5-1,TRBJ2-3,TGCGCCAGCAGCTTGATGGTAGGGCCTCCTACGCAGTATTTT,CASSLMVGPPTQYF
many,-,TRBV28,TRBJ2-6,TGTGCCAGCAGTTTAGGGGAACGCTCTGGGGCCAACGTCCTGACTTTC,CASSLGERSGANVLTF
many,TRBD2,TRBV5-6,TRBJ2-1,TGTGCCAGCAGCTTGTTTGCGGGAGGAGTGAATGAGCAGTTCTTC,CASSLFAGGVNEQFF
few,TRBD2,TRBV27,TRBJ2-3,TGTGCCAGCATCCTAGCGGTTTCTGTTACAGATACGCAGTATTTT,CASILAVSVTDTQYF
many,-,TRBV28,TRBJ1-4,TGTGCCAGCAGTTTGTTCGCAGGGAGGGTCGAAAAACTGTTTTTT,CASSLFAGRVEKLFF
many,-,TRBV11-2,TRBJ1-6,TGTGCCAGCAGCTTAAATCGCTCCTATAATTCACCCCTCCACTTT,CASSLNRSYNSPLHF
many,-,TRBV27,TRBJ2-3,TGTGCCAGCAGTTTATCCCTACAGACTTCAGATACGCAGTATTTT,CASSLSLQTSDTQYF
many,TRBD1,TRBV12-3/TRBV12-4,TRBJ2-2,TGTGCCAGCAGTTTAGCGGACAGGGCCGGGGAGCTGTTTTTT,CASSLADRAGELFF